This entry concerns a single T cell receptor (beta chain). Healthy Caucasians supplied all donations. The V segment lost 5 bases and the J segment 3 bases; nucleotides outside the gene matches: 3. Per germline, CDR1 SGHVS and CDR2 FQNEAQ. The length of the CDR3 is 15 residues. The entry originates in a study of identical twins. Using its own MiXCR run on the 5' RACE reads, TCRdb lists one record per CDR3 protein. The table records fewer than 900,000 distinct CDR3 sequences, 21% of them present only once. The same data also went into a second study, on T cells expressing NK-cell markers.

J is TRBJ2-1 and V is TRBV7-8; 11 positions match TRBD2. The sequencing sample was made of PBMCs. This TCR came from a woman between 18 and 29 years old in good health. Here the CDR3 DNA reads TGTGCCAGCAGCCAGACTAGCGGGGACTACAATGAGCAGTTCTTC. It specifies CASSQTSGDYNEQFF.